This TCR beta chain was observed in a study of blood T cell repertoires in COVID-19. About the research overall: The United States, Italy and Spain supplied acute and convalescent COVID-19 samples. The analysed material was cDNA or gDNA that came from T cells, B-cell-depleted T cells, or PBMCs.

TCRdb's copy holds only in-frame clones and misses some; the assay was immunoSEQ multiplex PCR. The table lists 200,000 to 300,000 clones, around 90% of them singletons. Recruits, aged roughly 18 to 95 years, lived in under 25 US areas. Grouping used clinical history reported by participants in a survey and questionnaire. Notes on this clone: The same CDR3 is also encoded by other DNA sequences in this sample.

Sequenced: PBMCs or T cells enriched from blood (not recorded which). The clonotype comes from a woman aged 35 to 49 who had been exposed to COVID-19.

The CDR3 coding sequence is TGTGCCAGCAGTCTCCTCTCTGGAAACACCATATATTTT. It yields the protein CASSLLSGNTIYF. The chain couples TRBV28 to TRBJ1-3; D gene unclear. Germline CDR1 is MDHEN and CDR2 is SYDVKM. CDR3 length: 13 amino acids. The V gene lost 5 bases and the J gene lost 0 bases, with 5 bases spanning the gap.